A selection of T cell receptor beta chains follows, all from one sample in a study of shared clonotypes between healthy human individuals. The table came from immunoSEQ multiplex PCR; TCRdb's copy has only in-frame clones and leaves some out. The repertoire holds about 2.1 million clones, roughly 95% seen once, with around 1.8% in the top ten. Sequenced sample: naive CD8+ T cells from PBMCs. These receptors were collected from a man between 18 and 29 years old in good health. Some clones in this sample may be carry-over from other donors' samples. The CDR3 runs from the conserved cysteine through the conserved F or W. Each record gives: J gene, V gene, D gene, clone size, CDR3 DNA, CDR3 protein. A D gene is named only where the DNA matches it firmly. Clone size appears in some rows only: once, few, many, or a class for an expanded clone.

J: TRBJ1-1
V: TRBV5-1
D: TRBD1
size: -
DNA: TGCGCCAGCAGCATATTGACAGGGGAGAACACTGAAGCTTTCTTT
CDR3: CASSILTGENTEAFF

J: TRBJ1-2
V: TRBV27
D: -
size: -
DNA: TGTGCCAGCAGTTCTAGGGAAACCAGCTATGGCTACACCTTC
CDR3: CASSSRETSYGYTF

J: TRBJ2-1
V: TRBV20-1
D: -
size: -
DNA: TGCAGTGCACCCGGGGATGAGCAGTTCTTC
CDR3: CSAPGDEQFF

J: TRBJ1-2
V: TRBV9
D: TRBD1
size: -
DNA: TGTGCCAGCAGCGCAGAGCAGGGGGCGGAATACACCTTC
CDR3: CASSAEQGAEYTF

J: TRBJ2-7
V: TRBV15
D: -
size: -
DNA: TGTGCCACCAGCAGAGACGGAGGGGGGGCGGCATCCTACGAGCAGTACTTC
CDR3: CATSRDGGGAASYEQYF

J: TRBJ1-1
V: TRBV15
D: -
size: -
DNA: TGTGCCACCAGCAGAGATCGGGACGGGCAGGAAGCTTTCTTT
CDR3: CATSRDRDGQEAFF

J: TRBJ2-5
V: TRBV28
D: TRBD1
size: -
DNA: TGTGCCAGCAGCTCGACAGGGGGCTTGGAAGAGACCCAGTACTTC
CDR3: CASSSTGGLEETQYF

J: TRBJ1-2
V: TRBV28
D: -
size: -
DNA: TGTGCCAGCAGCCTCGGGCCTAGGGACGGGAATGGCTACACCTTC
CDR3: CASSLGPRDGNGYTF

J: TRBJ1-1
V: TRBV27
D: TRBD1
size: -
DNA: TGTGCCAGCTGGACAGGGGGCACTGAAGCTTTCTTT
CDR3: CASWTGGTEAFF

J: TRBJ1-3
V: TRBV7-8
D: -
size: -
DNA: TGTGCCAGCAGCTTAGCCAGAACCCCGTTTGGCACCATATATTTT
CDR3: CASSLARTPFGTIYF

J: TRBJ2-5
V: TRBV6-1
D: TRBD2
size: -
DNA: TGTGCCAGCAGTGAAGACGGACTAGTAGGAGAGACCCAGTACTTC
CDR3: CASSEDGLVGETQYF

J: TRBJ2-5
V: TRBV28
D: -
size: -
DNA: TGTGCCAGCAGTTTCAAGGAAGGGTTGGAGACCCAGTACTTC
CDR3: CASSFKEGLETQYF

J: TRBJ1-2
V: TRBV9
D: -
size: -
DNA: TGTGCCAGCAGCGTAGCACGTGCCCGGGGAGGTCTAGGGGACTATGGCTACACCTTC
CDR3: CASSVARARGGLGDYGYTF

J: TRBJ2-1
V: TRBV12-5
D: -
size: once
DNA: TGTGCTAGTGGACCTAGAATCAATGAGCAGTTCTTC
CDR3: CASGPRINEQFF

J: TRBJ2-7
V: TRBV5-6
D: TRBD1
size: -
DNA: TGTGCCAGCAGCATGACAGGGGGCTCCTACGAGCAGTACTTC
CDR3: CASSMTGGSYEQYF

J: TRBJ2-7
V: TRBV5-4
D: TRBD2
size: -
DNA: TGTGCCAGCAGCTTTACAGCGGGAGGGCCTAGAGAGCAGTACTTC
CDR3: CASSFTAGGPREQYF

J: TRBJ2-1
V: TRBV7-6
D: TRBD2
size: -
DNA: TGTGCCAGCAGCCTGGGGACTAGCGGGAGCCCGTACAATGAGCAGTTCTTC
CDR3: CASSLGTSGSPYNEQFF

J: TRBJ2-7
V: TRBV7-2
D: -
size: -
DNA: TGTGCCAGCAGCTTAGGGGCAGGGATCATGTCGGGCGAGCAGTACTTC
CDR3: CASSLGAGIMSGEQYF

J: TRBJ2-1
V: TRBV10-1
D: TRBD2
size: -
DNA: TGCGCCAGCAGTGGGAAAGCGGGAGCTTACAATGAGCAGTTCTTC
CDR3: CASSGKAGAYNEQFF

J: TRBJ1-2
V: TRBV7-9
D: -
size: -
DNA: TGTGCCAGCAGCTTAGCGGGACGGACCCTCTATGGCTACACCTTC
CDR3: CASSLAGRTLYGYTF

J: TRBJ2-1
V: TRBV4-1
D: TRBD1
size: -
DNA: TGCGCCAGCAGCCAACTAAGGGGGCGACCGAACTACAATGAGCAGTTCTTC
CDR3: CASSQLRGRPNYNEQFF

J: TRBJ2-7
V: TRBV2
D: TRBD1
size: -
DNA: TGTGCCAGTGCAACAGGGGGGTCCTACGAGCAGTACTTC
CDR3: CASATGGSYEQYF

J: TRBJ2-1
V: TRBV9
D: -
size: -
DNA: TGTGCCAGCAGCCCGACGGGCGGCGAGCAGTTCTTC
CDR3: CASSPTGGEQFF

J: TRBJ2-1
V: TRBV6-6
D: -
size: -
DNA: TGTGCCAGCGAAGAGCATACGCTGTACAATGAGCAGTTCTTC
CDR3: CASEEHTLYNEQFF

J: TRBJ1-1
V: TRBV19
D: -
size: -
DNA: TGTGCCAGTAGTATGCGGTTGGACACTGAAGCTTTCTTT
CDR3: CASSMRLDTEAFF

J: TRBJ2-1
V: TRBV5-1
D: TRBD2
size: -
DNA: TGCGCCAGCAGCCCCAGAGCGGGAGAGGGCAATGAGCAGTTCTTC
CDR3: CASSPRAGEGNEQFF

J: TRBJ2-2
V: TRBV28
D: -
size: -
DNA: TGTGCCAGCAGTTTTCGCTCCGGGGCCGGGGAGCTGTTTTTT
CDR3: CASSFRSGAGELFF

J: TRBJ2-2
V: TRBV7-9
D: -
size: -
DNA: TGTGCCAGCCGCTCAGTGGGCACCGGGGAGCTGTTTTTT
CDR3: CASRSVGTGELFF

J: TRBJ1-1
V: TRBV6-1
D: TRBD1
size: -
DNA: TGTGCCAGCAGTGAAGCGCTTAGGGGGCTAATGTTGGAAGCTTTCTTT
CDR3: CASSEALRGLMLEAFF

J: TRBJ2-7
V: TRBV4-1
D: TRBD2
size: -
DNA: TGCGCCAGCAGCCAAGCCCCCGGGACTAGCATTACCGAGCAGTACTTC
CDR3: CASSQAPGTSITEQYF